A selection of T cell receptor beta chains follows, all from one sample in a study of spatial heterogeneity in lung cancer. TCRdb reanalysed the 5' RACE reads using MiXCR and keeps one entry per CDR3 protein. The sample has a few thousand distinct CDR3 sequences; approximately 2.6% are singletons. The sample in question was lung tumor tissue, obtained at surgery. The receptor source for this set is a male donor with early-stage non-small cell lung cancer. Each CDR3 is given with its conserved first and last residue. The D gene is left open where the match is weak. Only some rows state a clone size, as once, few, many or a class for expanded clones.

d_gene,j_gene,v_gene,abundance,CDR3nt,CDR3aa
.,TRBJ1-3,TRBV10-3,many,TGTGCCATCAGTCGGGCTGCGGAACCTGGAAACACCATATATTTT,CAISRAAEPGNTIYF
.,TRBJ1-3,TRBV20-1,medium-sized,TGCAGTGCTAATGGAATTGGGGGAAACACCATATATTTT,CSANGIGGNTIYF
TRBD1,TRBJ2-7,TRBV9,medium-sized,TGTGCCAGCAGCGAGCCATTGACAGGGGGCAACGAGCAGTACTTC,CASSEPLTGGNEQYF
TRBD1,TRBJ2-1,TRBV7-9,medium-sized,TGTGCCAGCAGCTTGGCCGGGGGGACAGGGTTCGAGCAGTTCTTC,CASSLAGGTGFEQFF
TRBD2,TRBJ2-7,TRBV20-1,large,TGCAGTGCTAGTGGTCTAGCGGGAGTTGCGTACGAGCAGTACTTC,CSASGLAGVAYEQYF
.,TRBJ1-1,TRBV12-3/TRBV12-4,medium-sized,TGTGCCAGCAGGATGGACGGTATGAACACTGAAGCTTTCTTT,CASRMDGMNTEAFF
.,TRBJ1-6,TRBV2,medium-sized,TGTGCCAGCAGTGAAGTGGGGGTCCCTGATTCACCCCTCCACTTT,CASSEVGVPDSPLHF
TRBD2,TRBJ2-2,TRBV20-1,medium-sized,TGCAGTGCTAGAAGCTACCGAATGACTAGCGGGGGGGCCACGGACACCGGGGAGCTGTTTTTT,CSARSYRMTSGGATDTGELFF
.,TRBJ2-5,TRBV7-8,.,TGTGCCAGCAGCTTAACTCCGGAGGGGGAGACCCAGTACTTC,CASSLTPEGETQYF
.,TRBJ2-3,TRBV18,medium-sized,TGTGCCAGCTCACCATCGGCCCTACTAGTCACAGATACGCAGTATTTT,CASSPSALLVTDTQYF
.,TRBJ2-7,TRBV5-1,medium-sized,TGCGCCAGCAGCTTCGGCCCCGCCTACGAGCAGTACTTC,CASSFGPAYEQYF
.,TRBJ1-1,TRBV30,medium-sized,TGTGCCTGGACTTCCGGCCTCTCTGAAGCTTTCTTT,CAWTSGLSEAFF
TRBD2,TRBJ2-3,TRBV12-5,medium-sized,TGTGCTAGTGGTACGACTAGCGGGGGCCCCAAGGGGAATACGCAGTATTTT,CASGTTSGGPKGNTQYF
.,TRBJ2-1,TRBV2,medium-sized,TGTGCCAGCAGTGAAGGAGGGGGCAATGAGCAGTTCTTC,CASSEGGGNEQFF
.,TRBJ1-1,TRBV6-1,medium-sized,TGTGCCGGTGAACAGGAGTCGGGGACTGAAGCTTTCTTT,CAGEQESGTEAFF
TRBD1,TRBJ1-6,TRBV5-4,many,TGTGCCAGCAGCTTGGAGGGACAGGGTGATTCACCCCTCCACTTT,CASSLEGQGDSPLHF
.,TRBJ2-7,TRBV7-2,medium-sized,TGTGCCAGCACCCTGTCGGGCTCGCCGACCTACGAGCAGTACTTC,CASTLSGSPTYEQYF
.,TRBJ1-4,TRBV6-1,medium-sized,TGTGCCAGCAGTGCTGGGCGTTGTAATGAAAAACTGTTTTTT,CASSAGRCNEKLFF
TRBD1,TRBJ2-1,TRBV24-1,many,TGTGCCACCAGTCCTCAGGGGGCAAGGAATGAGCAGTTCTTC,CATSPQGARNEQFF
TRBD2,TRBJ2-1,TRBV10-3,medium-sized,TGTGCCATCAGTGAGTCCACCCTCCTAGCGGGCCGCCTCTCCTACAATGAGCAGTTCTTC,CAISESTLLAGRLSYNEQFF
.,TRBJ1-1,TRBV6-5,large,TGTGCCAGCAAAGAATCATGGGCGAACACTGAAGCTTTCTTT,CASKESWANTEAFF
.,TRBJ2-3,TRBV5-6,medium-sized,TGTGCCAGCAGCAGGGGGGCGTTCACAGATACGCAGTATTTT,CASSRGAFTDTQYF
.,TRBJ2-6,TRBV27,many,TGTGCCAGCAGTTTATCGAGGGGGGCCAACGTCCTGACTTTC,CASSLSRGANVLTF